The rows below give T cell receptor beta chains drawn from one sample of a study of blood T cell repertoires in COVID-19. The data were produced by immunoSEQ multiplex PCR, yet TCRdb's version contains in-frame clones alone and is incomplete. The table shows 300,000 to 450,000 clones, with around 85% occurring only once. The sample taken for sequencing was peripheral blood. The receptors here all came from a woman between 18 and 29 years old with acute or convalescent COVID-19. Both conserved end residues are part of each CDR3. The order of the fields is J gene, clone size, D gene, V gene, CDR3 protein, CDR3 DNA. The D gene is left open where the match is weak. The size field is filled for only some rows; it gives once, few, many or a size class.

j_gene: TRBJ2-1; abundance: NA; d_gene: NA; v_gene: TRBV27; CDR3aa: CASSRGTGDNEQFF; CDR3nt: TGTGCCAGCAGTCGGGGGACTGGAGACAATGAGCAGTTCTTC
j_gene: TRBJ2-1; abundance: NA; d_gene: TRBD2; v_gene: TRBV10-1; CDR3aa: CASSALAGGSYNEQFF; CDR3nt: TGCGCCAGCAGTGCCTTAGCGGGGGGATCCTACAATGAGCAGTTCTTC
j_gene: TRBJ2-7; abundance: NA; d_gene: TRBD2; v_gene: TRBV19; CDR3aa: CASSVPQAGTYEQYF; CDR3nt: TGTGCCAGTAGTGTCCCACAAGCGGGAACCTACGAGCAGTACTTC
j_gene: TRBJ2-7; abundance: NA; d_gene: TRBD2; v_gene: TRBV7-3; CDR3aa: CASSLNSGVPYEQYF; CDR3nt: TGTGCCAGCAGCTTAAACAGCGGGGTGCCCTACGAGCAGTACTTC
j_gene: TRBJ2-1; abundance: NA; d_gene: TRBD2; v_gene: TRBV10-2; CDR3aa: CAPMGASAGYEQFF; CDR3nt: TGCGCCCCGATGGGAGCGTCAGCGGGATATGAGCAGTTCTTC
j_gene: TRBJ1-6; abundance: NA; d_gene: TRBD1; v_gene: TRBV28; CDR3aa: CASSPGQGYSPLHF; CDR3nt: TGTGCCAGCAGCCCGGGACAGGGGTATTCACCCCTCCACTTT
j_gene: TRBJ2-1; abundance: NA; d_gene: NA; v_gene: TRBV27; CDR3aa: CASSLSGRTGDNEQFF; CDR3nt: TGTGCCAGCAGTTTATCGGGACGGACGGGGGACAATGAGCAGTTCTTC
j_gene: TRBJ2-3; abundance: NA; d_gene: TRBD2; v_gene: TRBV7-2; CDR3aa: CASSLGLAGADTQYF; CDR3nt: TGTGCCAGCAGCTTAGGGCTAGCGGGAGCAGATACGCAGTATTTT
j_gene: TRBJ2-5; abundance: NA; d_gene: NA; v_gene: TRBV4-1; CDR3aa: CASSPLSPGETQYF; CDR3nt: TGCGCCAGCAGCCCGTTAAGTCCAGGAGAGACCCAGTACTTC
j_gene: TRBJ1-1; abundance: NA; d_gene: NA; v_gene: TRBV11-2; CDR3aa: CASSLPRAGFPTEAFF; CDR3nt: TGTGCCAGCAGCCTCCCTCGAGCCGGTTTTCCTACTGAAGCTTTCTTT
j_gene: TRBJ1-2; abundance: NA; d_gene: NA; v_gene: TRBV2; CDR3aa: CASSEGPHGYGYTF; CDR3nt: TGTGCCAGCAGTGAAGGCCCCCACGGCTATGGCTACACCTTC
j_gene: TRBJ1-1; abundance: many; d_gene: NA; v_gene: TRBV19; CDR3aa: CASSIDGRAGTEAFF; CDR3nt: TGTGCCAGTAGTATAGACGGCAGGGCCGGAACTGAAGCTTTCTTT
j_gene: TRBJ1-5; abundance: NA; d_gene: NA; v_gene: TRBV28; CDR3aa: CASSFPPEGTWPQHF; CDR3nt: TGTGCCAGCAGTTTCCCCCCGGAGGGCACATGGCCCCAGCATTTT
j_gene: TRBJ1-1; abundance: NA; d_gene: NA; v_gene: TRBV9; CDR3aa: CASSPRGLNTEAFF; CDR3nt: TGTGCCAGCAGCCCCAGGGGTTTGAACACTGAAGCTTTCTTT
j_gene: TRBJ2-7; abundance: NA; d_gene: NA; v_gene: TRBV6-2/TRBV6-3; CDR3aa: CASSYSDLGRRGLEQYF; CDR3nt: TGTGCCAGCAGTTACTCGGACCTTGGGAGGAGAGGCCTAGAGCAGTACTTC
j_gene: TRBJ2-6; abundance: NA; d_gene: NA; v_gene: TRBV2; CDR3aa: CASSQGPHISGANVLTF; CDR3nt: TGTGCCAGCAGCCAGGGGCCGCATATCTCTGGGGCCAACGTCCTGACTTTC
j_gene: TRBJ1-6; abundance: NA; d_gene: TRBD1; v_gene: TRBV19; CDR3aa: CASSKGTGYGSPLHF; CDR3nt: TGTGCCAGTAGTAAAGGGACAGGGTATGGATCACCCCTCCACTTT
j_gene: TRBJ2-6; abundance: few; d_gene: NA; v_gene: TRBV2; CDR3aa: CASSTSGAGANVLTF; CDR3nt: TGTGCCAGCAGTACTTCAGGGGCTGGGGCCAACGTCCTGACTTTC
j_gene: TRBJ2-7; abundance: NA; d_gene: NA; v_gene: TRBV27; CDR3aa: CASSLKVGGRAGEQYF; CDR3nt: TGTGCCAGCAGTTTGAAAGTAGGTGGCAGGGCAGGCGAGCAGTACTTC
j_gene: TRBJ1-6; abundance: NA; d_gene: TRBD1; v_gene: TRBV28; CDR3aa: CASRTDRGRRYNSPLHF; CDR3nt: TGTGCCAGCAGAACTGACAGGGGGCGCAGGTATAATTCACCCCTCCACTTT
j_gene: TRBJ1-4; abundance: NA; d_gene: TRBD1; v_gene: TRBV4-1; CDR3aa: CASSLVGTGDEKLFF; CDR3nt: TGCGCCAGCAGCCTAGTGGGGACAGGGGACGAAAAACTGTTTTTT
j_gene: TRBJ1-3; abundance: NA; d_gene: NA; v_gene: TRBV5-1; CDR3aa: CASSLAGATGNTIYF; CDR3nt: TGCGCCAGCAGCTTGGCTGGGGCAACTGGAAACACCATATATTTT
j_gene: TRBJ2-3; abundance: NA; d_gene: NA; v_gene: TRBV5-5; CDR3aa: CASSLSIQGAYTRTDTQYF; CDR3nt: TGTGCCAGCAGCTTGTCCATTCAAGGGGCTTACACCCGCACAGATACGCAGTATTTT
j_gene: TRBJ2-2; abundance: NA; d_gene: NA; v_gene: TRBV9; CDR3aa: CASSGNRVRNTGELFF; CDR3nt: TGTGCCAGCAGCGGAAACAGGGTCCGGAACACCGGGGAGCTGTTTTTT
j_gene: TRBJ2-2; abundance: NA; d_gene: TRBD1; v_gene: TRBV14; CDR3aa: CASSPDRGIGGELFF; CDR3nt: TGTGCCAGCAGCCCGGACAGGGGGATTGGCGGGGAGCTGTTTTTT
j_gene: TRBJ2-3; abundance: once; d_gene: TRBD2; v_gene: TRBV29-1; CDR3aa: CSGAGLAGFTDTQYF; CDR3nt: TGCAGCGGGGCCGGACTAGCGGGCTTCACAGATACGCAGTATTTT
j_gene: TRBJ2-5; abundance: NA; d_gene: NA; v_gene: TRBV20-1; CDR3aa: CSASFSGTQYF; CDR3nt: TGCAGTGCTAGTTTTAGCGGGACCCAGTACTTC
j_gene: TRBJ1-1; abundance: NA; d_gene: NA; v_gene: TRBV28; CDR3aa: CASSLSLLQWAFF; CDR3nt: TGTGCCAGCAGTTTATCCCTGTTGCAGTGGGCTTTCTTT
j_gene: TRBJ1-5; abundance: NA; d_gene: NA; v_gene: TRBV28; CDR3aa: CASSPPGQPQHF; CDR3nt: TGTGCCAGCAGTCCCCCAGGTCAGCCCCAGCATTTT
j_gene: TRBJ2-3; abundance: few; d_gene: NA; v_gene: TRBV18; CDR3aa: CASSPRGNADTQYF; CDR3nt: TGTGCCAGCTCACCACGCGGGAACGCAGATACGCAGTATTTT
j_gene: TRBJ2-1; abundance: once; d_gene: NA; v_gene: TRBV28; CDR3aa: CASSFRRGTNNEQFF; CDR3nt: TGTGCCAGCAGTTTTCGTAGGGGAACCAACAATGAGCAGTTCTTC
j_gene: TRBJ1-2; abundance: NA; d_gene: TRBD1; v_gene: TRBV19; CDR3aa: CASSIRTGGSGYTF; CDR3nt: TGTGCCAGTAGTATACGGACAGGGGGATCTGGCTACACCTTC
j_gene: TRBJ1-6; abundance: NA; d_gene: TRBD1; v_gene: TRBV18; CDR3aa: CASSPTGGDSPLHF; CDR3nt: TGTGCCAGCTCACCTACAGGGGGGGATTCACCCCTCCACTTT
j_gene: TRBJ1-1; abundance: NA; d_gene: NA; v_gene: TRBV7-9; CDR3aa: CASSLDLGDTEAFF; CDR3nt: TGTGCCAGCAGCTTAGATCTGGGAGACACTGAAGCTTTCTTT
j_gene: TRBJ1-4; abundance: NA; d_gene: NA; v_gene: TRBV19; CDR3aa: CASSPIRTATNEKLFF; CDR3nt: TGTGCCAGTAGTCCCATAAGGACAGCAACTAATGAAAAACTGTTTTTT
j_gene: TRBJ2-3; abundance: NA; d_gene: TRBD1; v_gene: TRBV12-5; CDR3aa: CASGLGTGVSTDTQYF; CDR3nt: TGTGCTAGTGGTTTGGGAACAGGGGTAAGCACAGATACGCAGTATTTT
j_gene: TRBJ2-6; abundance: NA; d_gene: NA; v_gene: TRBV9; CDR3aa: CASSVGIGAIYSTDSGANVLTF; CDR3nt: TGTGCCAGCAGCGTAGGAATCGGAGCTATCTATTCCACGGACTCTGGGGCCAACGTCCTGACTTTC
j_gene: TRBJ2-7; abundance: once; d_gene: NA; v_gene: TRBV5-4; CDR3aa: CASSEMLGVPHEQYF; CDR3nt: TGTGCCAGCAGCGAGATGCTAGGAGTGCCCCACGAGCAGTACTTC
j_gene: TRBJ2-1; abundance: NA; d_gene: TRBD1; v_gene: TRBV14; CDR3aa: CASSLGQAVEQFF; CDR3nt: TGTGCCAGCAGCCTGGGACAGGCGGTTGAGCAGTTCTTC
j_gene: TRBJ2-3; abundance: once; d_gene: NA; v_gene: TRBV19; CDR3aa: CASSMGGVADTQYF; CDR3nt: TGTGCCAGTAGTATGGGCGGGGTAGCAGATACGCAGTATTTT
j_gene: TRBJ1-5; abundance: NA; d_gene: TRBD1; v_gene: TRBV28; CDR3aa: CASSRDRDSISNQPQHF; CDR3nt: TGTGCCAGTTCCCGGGACAGGGACTCAATTAGCAATCAGCCCCAGCATTTT
j_gene: TRBJ1-5; abundance: NA; d_gene: NA; v_gene: TRBV3-1/TRBV3-2; CDR3aa: CASSRGLNSNQPQHF; CDR3nt: TGTGCCAGCAGCCGAGGCCTGAATAGCAATCAGCCCCAGCATTTT
j_gene: TRBJ2-7; abundance: NA; d_gene: NA; v_gene: TRBV18; CDR3aa: CASSFAGPSYEQYF; CDR3nt: TGTGCCAGCTCATTTGCGGGACCCTCCTACGAGCAGTACTTC
j_gene: TRBJ2-5; abundance: NA; d_gene: NA; v_gene: TRBV12-3/TRBV12-4; CDR3aa: CASSFTDQETQYF; CDR3nt: TGTGCCAGCAGTTTTACAGACCAAGAGACCCAGTACTTC
j_gene: TRBJ2-7; abundance: NA; d_gene: NA; v_gene: TRBV24-1; CDR3aa: CATSGGYEQYF; CDR3nt: TGTGCCACCAGCGGGGGCTACGAGCAGTACTTC
j_gene: TRBJ2-7; abundance: NA; d_gene: TRBD1; v_gene: TRBV7-9; CDR3aa: CASSSGQGIRAYEQYF; CDR3nt: TGTGCCAGCAGCTCCGGACAGGGGATAAGGGCCTACGAGCAGTACTTC
j_gene: TRBJ1-5; abundance: NA; d_gene: TRBD1; v_gene: TRBV7-9; CDR3aa: CASSNRGDRNQPQHF; CDR3nt: TGTGCCAGCAGCAACCGAGGGGACAGAAATCAGCCCCAGCATTTT
j_gene: TRBJ1-2; abundance: NA; d_gene: NA; v_gene: TRBV30; CDR3aa: CAWSVGVASGSYTF; CDR3nt: TGTGCCTGGAGTGTGGGCGTGGCGTCCGGGAGCTACACCTTC
j_gene: TRBJ1-1; abundance: NA; d_gene: TRBD1; v_gene: TRBV27; CDR3aa: CASSPLGQPNTEAFF; CDR3nt: TGTGCCAGCAGTCCTCTGGGACAGCCTAACACTGAAGCTTTCTTT
j_gene: TRBJ1-4; abundance: NA; d_gene: TRBD1; v_gene: TRBV5-1; CDR3aa: CASSSDRVDEKLFF; CDR3nt: TGCGCCAGCAGTTCGGACAGGGTAGATGAAAAACTGTTTTTT
j_gene: TRBJ1-2; abundance: NA; d_gene: TRBD1; v_gene: TRBV6-5; CDR3aa: CATGTDYGYTF; CDR3nt: TGTGCCACCGGGACAGATTATGGCTACACCTTC
j_gene: TRBJ2-1; abundance: NA; d_gene: TRBD2; v_gene: TRBV11-2; CDR3aa: CASSLGPHAGVNEQFF; CDR3nt: TGTGCCAGCAGCTTAGGACCCCATGCGGGGGTAAATGAGCAGTTCTTC
j_gene: TRBJ1-2; abundance: NA; d_gene: NA; v_gene: TRBV19; CDR3aa: CASSIPYYGYTF; CDR3nt: TGTGCCAGTAGTATCCCTTACTATGGCTACACCTTC
j_gene: TRBJ2-1; abundance: NA; d_gene: TRBD2; v_gene: TRBV3-1/TRBV3-2; CDR3aa: CASSQPTWVAGGYNEQFF; CDR3nt: TGTGCCAGCAGCCAACCGACATGGGTAGCGGGGGGATACAATGAGCAGTTCTTC